The 5 T cell receptor beta chains reported below all come from one sample, sequenced in a study of OX40 agonist ivuxolimab in advanced cancers. Measured with immunoSEQ multiplex PCR; TCRdb has only the in-frame clones, and not every one. The sample lists 53,000 or so clones; 79% were seen once. The specimen was CD4+ or CD8+ T cells sorted from blood, collected in a trial of the OX40 agonist ivuxolimab. These receptors were obtained from an adult with an advanced solid tumor such as melanoma, head and neck, liver or kidney cancer.

The V and J genes are TRBV15 and TRBJ2-1; either TRBD1 or TRBD2 may fit D (5 bases each). This CDR3 comprises 17 residues. Trimming shortened V by 3 bases and J by 8 bases, and 23 bases separated the two germline ends. Germline lookup yields CDR1 LNHNV and CDR2 YYDKDF (reference sequence). Here the CDR3 reads CATSRRWGVGATDEQFF. The CDR3 region has the DNA TGTGCCACCAGCAGGAGGTGGGGTGTGGGAGCGACAGATGAGCAGTTCTTC.

This clone has more than one count but fewer than ten. This rearrangement joins TRBV10-3 to TRBJ1-5; TRBD1 matches at 7 bases. Looked up from germline, CDR1 is ENHRY and CDR2 is SYGVKD. J gave up 7 bases and V 0 bases, and 3 bases lay outside the gene matches. This CDR3 spans 14 amino acids. The CDR3 is CAISESGGLQPQHF. DNA for the CDR3: TGTGCCATCAGTGAGTCAGGGGGCCTGCAGCCCCAGCATTTT.

J is TRBJ1-3 and V is TRBV5-4; tentatively, D is TRBD1 (5 bases). Per germline, CDR1 SGHNT and CDR2 YYREEE (reference sequence). The CDR3 has 15 residues. V was shortened by 0 bases and J by 4 bases, with 11 bases between the two germline ends. DNA for the CDR3: TGTGCCAGCAGCTTGGATATGGGGGAAGGAAACACCATATATTTT. Amino acids: CASSLDMGEGNTIYF.

In this sample, this clone turned up a few times. The chain joins TRBV7-7 to TRBJ2-1; 9 bases are shared with TRBD1. The CDR3 has 17 amino acids. V lost 0 bases to trimming and J lost 9 bases; unmatched junction nucleotides: 12. Germline CDR1 SSHAT, CDR2 FNYEAQ (reference sequence). The CDR3 region has the DNA TGTGCCAGCAGCTTAGCCGTACCGGGACAGGGAGCGGCTGAGCAGTTCTTC. Residues: CASSLAVPGQGAAEQFF.

The gene calls are TRBV7-9 and TRBJ1-4; D might be TRBD1 (6 bases). The CDR3 has 15 residues. In germline, CDR1 is SEHNR, CDR2 FQNEAQ (reference sequence). V was cut by 5 bases and J by 4 bases, with 14 bases left in between. Here the CDR3 reads CASSLPTGGNEKLFF. In DNA form, the CDR3 reads TGTGCCAGCAGCCTTCCGACAGGTGGTAATGAAAAACTGTTTTTT.